The clone carrying this T cell receptor (beta chain) was seen more than once but under ten times. Antigen unknown. The data were obtained in a study of early T cells in non-severe SARS-CoV-2 infection. Study background: Sequencing input comprised bulk RNA from unsorted whole blood; chain pairing was not available. Study findings and constraints: Using VDJdb, the matching emphasized anti-spike CD8 responses while missing private and CD4 specificities.

Tagging with unique molecular identifiers was applied to individual cDNA molecules. TCRdb itself ran the 5' RACE reads through MiXCR, one entry per CDR3 protein. The table includes some 70,000 distinct CDR3 sequences, roughly 9.5% detected once. CDR1 is MNHEY and CDR2 is SVGEGT in the germline V gene. The CDR3 consists of 17 residues. The germline V and J ends were trimmed by 5 bases and 1 base, with 18 bases remaining between them. The clonotype was recovered from an adult who was a healthcare worker with PCR-confirmed SARS-CoV-2 infection or an uninfected control (not recorded which). The gene calls are TRBV6-2 or TRBV6-3 and TRBJ2-1; either TRBD1 or TRBD2 may supply D (7 bases each). The sample consisted of whole blood. CDR3 amino acids: CASSDHRAGQSYNEQFF. The CDR3 nucleotides are TGTGCCAGCAGTGACCACCGAGCGGGACAGTCCTACAATGAGCAGTTCTTC.